This TCR beta chain emerged from a study of T-cell memory formation after mild COVID-19. Study-wide results and limits: Some clones that responded were present in memory (sampled pre-infection), which suggests cross-reactive memory joined.

The TCR alpha and TCR beta cDNA libraries, bearing sample barcodes and UMIs, were generated by 5'RACE using constant-segment primers. MiXCR, applied by TCRdb to the 5' RACE reads, yields one record per CDR3 protein. The table has about 130,000 distinct CDR3 sequences, roughly 6.2% seen once. Germline CDR1 and CDR2: MNHEY and SVGAGI. The ends were cut back, 6 bases at V and 4 bases at J, with 16 bases in the middle. The CDR3 length is 15 residues. This clonotype was detected a few times. Its antigen is not identified. The TCR was taken from an adult woman who had mild COVID-19 (a few samples of this study predate the infection). Cell type and time point are not known. The genes are TRBV6-5 and TRBJ2-1; no definite D call. The sequencing input was PBMCs or a T cell subset sorted from them (not recorded which). The CDR3 protein is CASRPLSSGYNEQFF. CDR3 nucleotides: TGTGCCAGCAGGCCCCTATCTTCGGGTTACAATGAGCAGTTCTTC.